The clone carrying this TCR beta chain was detected only once. Under the authors' procedure: Reference gene primer amplification gave estimated nucleated cell counts. The repertoire was sequenced with immunoSEQ multiplex PCR; TCRdb's copy has only in-frame clones and lacks some. The DNA was the basis for D and trimming; V, J and clone size are from that table. The sample lists roughly 60,000 clones, about 77% seen once, with about 25% in the top ten. CDR1 is MGHRA, CDR2 YSYEKL, per germline. Trimming removed 1 base from V and 8 bases from J; junction bases left unmatched: 8. There are 15 residues in the CDR3. The source of the sample is a study of blood T cell repertoires in COVID-19. The overall study: From the United States, Italy and Spain came samples of acute and convalescent COVID-19. PBMCs, B-cell-depleted T cells, or T cells provided the cDNA or gDNA that made up the material.

The sequence was obtained from a human donor in a cohort sampled during active COVID-19. This chain links TRBV4-1 with TRBJ2-1, with TRBD2 identical over 7 bases. Sample: peripheral blood. The CDR3 reads CASSQGEWGRDEQFF. The DNA of the CDR3 is TGCGCCAGCAGCCAAGGAGAATGGGGGAGGGATGAGCAGTTCTTC.